These 21 T cell receptor beta chains were sequenced from one sample in a study of cytomegalovirus exposure and HLA in healthy donors. The primer mix had 60 Vbeta and 13 Jbeta primers. Produced via immunoSEQ multiplex PCR; TCRdb's table is partial and in-frame only. Counted here are under 170,000 clones, around 79% occurring once; the ten biggest clones make up 3.5%. Sequencing was performed on PBMCs. These receptor sequences come from a human donor in good health.

This chain uses TRBV28 with TRBJ2-7; maybe TRBD1 (6 bases). The ends were cut back, 5 bases at V and 4 bases at J, with 21 bases in the middle. The length of the CDR3 is 16 residues. Per the germline V gene, CDR1 is MDHEN and CDR2 is SYDVKM. The CDR3 coding sequence is TGTGCCAGCAGTGACTCAACATACAGGGTAAAGTACGAGCAGTACTTC. This codes for CASSDSTYRVKYEQYF.

In its sample, this clone was seen a few times. This sequence joins TRBV14 and TRBJ2-1; 14 nucleotides align to TRBD2. Looked up from germline, CDR1 is SGHDN and CDR2 is FVKESK. V shed 1 base, J shed 8 bases, and the junction held 4 bases outside the gene matches. The CDR3 runs 16 residues. The CDR3 loop is CASSQVGTSGRYEQFF. The CDR3 DNA sequence: TGTGCCAGCAGCCAAGTGGGGACTAGCGGGAGATATGAGCAGTTCTTC.

The rearrangement joins TRBV5-4 to TRBJ1-5, with D possibly being TRBD1 (6 bases). The CDR3 spans 13 residues. Germline V gene lookup returns CDR1 SGHNT and CDR2 YYREEE (reference sequence). The ends were cut back, 4 bases at V and 6 bases at J, with 11 bases in the middle. CDR3 amino acids: CASSQQGSQPQHF. CDR3 DNA sequence: TGTGCCAGCAGCCAACAGGGTTCTCAGCCCCAGCATTTT.

This clone was seen more than once but under ten times. The chain carries TRBV11-2 and TRBJ1-6; weak D call: TRBD1 (6 bases). Trimming cost V 5 bases and J 7 bases, with 12 bases left between them. CDR1 is SGHAT and CDR2 is FQNNGV in the germline V gene. This CDR3 is built from 14 residues. The CDR3 sequence: CASSPGTPNSPLHF. The CDR3 nucleotides are TGTGCCAGCAGCCCAGGGACACCAAATTCACCCCTCCACTTT.

The table lists this clone with a count of one. The genes are TRBV7-2 and TRBJ1-2, with a possible D match to TRBD1 (6 bases). The germline CDR1 and CDR2 sequences are SGHTA and FQGNSA. The V and J ends lost 5 bases and 2 bases respectively, with 9 bases between them. The CDR3 has 13 residues. The CDR3, as DNA: TGTGCCAGCAGCCCCGGACAGAACTATGGCTACACCTTC. It is translated as CASSPGQNYGYTF. Combining the CDR3 with reference TRBV7-2 and TRBJ1-2 gives the whole variable domain GAGVSQSPSNKVTEKGKDVELRCDPISGHTALYWYRQSLGQGLEFLIYFQGNSAPDKSGLPSDRFSAERTGGSVSTLTIQRTQQEDSAVYLCASSPGQNYGYTFGSGTRLTVV.

J is TRBJ2-3 and V is TRBV18; 10 nucleotides agree with TRBD2. The junction had 6 bases not matched to a gene; V was cut back by 2 bases and J by 1 base. The CDR3 is 17 amino acids. Germline V gene data show CDR1 as KGHSH and CDR2 as LQKENI. CDR3 bases: TGTGCCAGCTCACCAAAGAGGACTAGCGGACGCACAGATACGCAGTATTTT. Translation gives CASSPKRTSGRTDTQYF.

The rearrangement links TRBV18 to TRBJ1-6; 9 bases map to TRBD1. The CDR3 totals 18 residues. V trimming: 10 bases; J trimming: 0 bases; junction bases outside the gene matches: 13. CDR1 KGHSH and CDR2 LQKENI come from the germline V gene. The CDR3, as DNA: TGTGCCACCCGGAGGGGACAGGGATCCCCCTCCTATAATTCACCCCTCCACTTT. Encoded protein: CATRRGQGSPSYNSPLHF.

This sequence joins TRBV28 and TRBJ1-1; no clear D gene. Trimming removed 7 bases at V and 0 bases at J, with 15 bases between. The CDR3 covers 15 residues. Germline assignment: CDR1 MDHEN and CDR2 SYDVKM. Written as DNA, the CDR3 is TGTGCCAGCACCCCGTTAATGAGCATGAACACTGAAGCTTTCTTT. Translating gives CASTPLMSMNTEAFF.

The chain joins TRBV27 to TRBJ2-6, with TRBD1 identical over 7 bases. CDR3 size: 17 residues. CDR1 MNHEY and CDR2 SMNVEV come from the germline V gene (reference sequence). The ends lost 4 bases at V and 2 bases at J; junction bases unmatched: 8. The CDR3: CASSSGVGQPGANVLTF. The CDR3 coding sequence is TGTGCCAGCAGTTCCGGGGTGGGACAGCCTGGGGCCAACGTCCTGACTTTC.

The chain uses TRBV5-1 and TRBJ2-1; D is possibly TRBD1 (6 bases). The CDR3 sequence is 14 residues long. Deletions cut 2 bases from V and 3 bases from J, with 9 bases between. From germline, CDR1 is SGHRS and CDR2 YFSETQ. CDR3 in DNA: TGCGCCAGCAGCTTAACAGGGAACTACAATGAGCAGTTCTTC. This codes for CASSLTGNYNEQFF.

This clone occurred a few times. The chain recombines TRBV27 with TRBJ1-5, with no clear D. The CDR3 sequence is 12 residues long. CDR1 and CDR2 (germline): MNHEY, SMNVEV (reference sequence). V was cut by 6 bases and J by 7 bases, with 10 bases left in between. Written as DNA, the CDR3 is TGTGCCAGCAGGGGTGGCGGACAGCCCCAGCATTTT. Translating it yields CASRGGGQPQHF.

This clone was detected once. The genes are TRBV5-4 and TRBJ2-7, with TRBD1 identical over 7 bases. Germline CDR1 is SGHNT and CDR2 is YYREEE (reference sequence). The ends lost 4 bases at V and 7 bases at J; junction bases unmatched: 11. CDR3 size: 14 residues. Here the CDR3 reads CASSIPTGAGEQYF. The CDR3 DNA is TGTGCCAGCAGCATCCCTACAGGGGCGGGTGAGCAGTACTTC. Together with reference TRBV5-4 and TRBJ2-7, the CDR3 gives the full variable domain: ETGVTQSPTHLIKTRGQQVTLRCSSQSGHNTVSWYQQALGQGPQFIFQYYREEENGRGNFPPRFSGLQFPNYSSELNVNALELDDSALYLCASSIPTGAGEQYFGPGTRLTVT.

In its sample, this clone was seen once. V is TRBV18 and J is TRBJ2-7, with D maybe TRBD1 (6 bases). Germline V CDR1 and CDR2: KGHSH, LQKENI. The CDR3 has 14 residues. The germline V and J ends were trimmed by 4 bases and 2 bases, with 12 bases remaining between them. CDR3 nucleotides: TGTGCCAGCTCACTGGCCAGGGGAACCTACGAGCAGTACTTC. Translating it yields CASSLARGTYEQYF. Full variable domain (missing parts from reference TRBV18 and TRBJ2-7): NAGVMQNPRHLVRRRGQEARLRCSPMKGHSHVYWYRQLPEEGLKFMVYLQKENIIDESGMPKERFSAEFPKEGPSILRIQQVVRGDSAAYFCASSLARGTYEQYFGPGTRLTVT.

This chain joins TRBV19 and TRBJ2-3; 10 bases map to TRBD1. V dropped 4 bases and J dropped 2; count of bases not matched to a gene: 6. The CDR3 runs 16 residues. Germline CDR1 reads LNHDA; CDR2 reads SQIVND (reference sequence). The CDR3 DNA sequence: TGTGCCAGTAGTACCCAGACAGGGGGCGCCACAGATACGCAGTATTTT. It translates to CASSTQTGGATDTQYF.

This clone was detected a few times. The chain uses TRBV19 and TRBJ2-3; the match to TRBD2 covers 8 bases. The germline CDR1 and CDR2 sequences are LNHDA and SQIVND (reference sequence). The CDR3 totals 15 residues. The V gene end was trimmed by 4 bases and the J gene end by 2 bases; junction bases not matched to a gene: 5. The CDR3 sequence is CASSKREFNTDTQYF. The DNA for the CDR3 is TGTGCCAGTAGTAAGCGGGAGTTCAACACAGATACGCAGTATTTT. Full variable domain (missing parts from reference TRBV19 and TRBJ2-3): DGGITQSPKYLFRKEGQNVTLSCEQNLNHDAMYWYRQDPGQGLRLIYYSQIVNDFQKGDIAEGYSVSREKKESFPLTVTSAQKNPTAFYLCASSKREFNTDTQYFGPGTRLTVL.

The chain employs TRBV6-5 and TRBJ1-1; 7 bases are a match to TRBD1. The length of the CDR3 is 14 residues. Looked up from germline, CDR1 is MNHEY and CDR2 is SVGAGI. V shed 5 bases, J shed 0 bases, and the junction held 3 bases outside the gene matches. The CDR3 sequence: CASSLDRVNTEAFF. CDR3 DNA sequence: TGTGCCAGCAGTCTAGACAGGGTGAACACTGAAGCTTTCTTT.

The chain joins TRBV10-2 to TRBJ2-7; D is unresolved. Germline lookup yields CDR1 WSHSY and CDR2 SAAADI. This CDR3 spans 15 amino acids. The ends were cut back, 5 bases at V and 1 base at J, with 15 bases in the middle. CDR3 in DNA: TGCGCCAGCAGTCCGACTCGAACTCCTTCCTACGAGCAGTACTTC. Encoded protein: CASSPTRTPSYEQYF.

The V call is TRBV2, the J call TRBJ2-1; possibly TRBD2 for D (5 bases). This CDR3 has 12 residues. Germline V gene sequence: CDR1 SNHLY, CDR2 FYNNEI. Trimming cost V 7 bases and J 6 bases, with 10 bases left between them. CDR3 DNA: TGTGCCAGCAACCGAGAGGGCAATGAGCAGTTCTTC. It encodes CASNREGNEQFF. The whole variable domain, filled in from reference TRBV2 and TRBJ2-1, reads EPEVTQTPSHQVTQMGQEVILRCVPISNHLYFYWYRQILGQKVEFLVSFYNNEISEKSEIFDDQFSVERPDGSNFTLKIRSTKLEDSAMYFCASNREGNEQFFGPGTRLTVL.

The CDR3 sequence: CASSISGGRHYGYTF. CDR3 in DNA: TGTGCCAGTAGTATCTCGGGGGGCCGCCACTATGGCTACACCTTC. This sequence joins TRBV19 and TRBJ1-2; TRBD1 might be the D (6 bases). Germline V gene sequence: CDR1 LNHDA, CDR2 SQIVND (reference sequence). This CDR3 region has 15 residues. V dropped 3 bases and J dropped 3 bases, with 14 bases sitting between them.

The V and J genes are TRBV5-8 and TRBJ2-7, with D perhaps TRBD2 (5 bases). Trimming took off 0 bases at V and 2 bases at J, with 15 bases between the two ends. The CDR3 contains 16 residues. Germline V gene lookup returns CDR1 SGHTS and CDR2 YDEGEE. CDR3: CASSLVSGNPTYEQYF. The CDR3 region has the DNA TGTGCCAGCAGCTTGGTCAGCGGAAATCCTACCTACGAGCAGTACTTC.

V gene TRBV27 combines with J gene TRBJ2-7, with 11 bases matching TRBD1. The CDR3 loop spans 14 amino acids. Germline V gene data show CDR1 as MNHEY and CDR2 as SMNVEV (reference sequence). Unmatched junction bases numbered 6, after V lost 5 bases and J lost 6 bases. The CDR3 is CASSGQGAQSEQYF. DNA for the CDR3: TGTGCCAGCAGTGGACAGGGGGCACAGAGCGAGCAGTACTTC.